These 25 T cell receptor beta chains share one sample of origin, sequenced in a study of technical replicates of blood from four donors. Generated by immunoSEQ multiplex PCR, the TCRdb table keeps only in-frame clones and is missing some. The repertoire holds 70,000 or so clones, with around nine tenths as singletons. Specimen: PBMCs. Every receptor here comes from a human donor in good health. Some clones in this sample may be carry-over from other donors' samples.

In its sample, this clone was seen once. The CDR3: CASSPGGYHLHF. Written as DNA, the CDR3 is TGTGCCAGCAGCCCGGGGGGATACCATCTCCACTTT. This chain uses TRBV7-2 with TRBJ1-6; tentatively, D is TRBD1 (5 bases). Trimming shortened V by 5 bases and J by 16 bases, and 15 bases separated the two germline ends. Germline CDR1 and CDR2: SGHTA and FQGNSA. The CDR3 is 12 residues long.

This clone was recorded a few times. This sequence joins TRBV6-5 and TRBJ1-2, with 9 nucleotides matching TRBD1. The germline V gene has CDR1 MNHEY and CDR2 SVGAGI. This CDR3 spans 14 amino acids. The ends lost 6 bases at V and 7 bases at J; junction bases unmatched: 9. CDR3 protein: CASRPQGARVGYTF. DNA of the CDR3: TGTGCCAGCAGGCCACAGGGGGCCAGAGTTGGCTACACCTTC.

This rearrangement joins TRBV6-1 to TRBJ1-6, with D tentatively TRBD1 (5 bases). This CDR3 is 14 amino acids long. In germline, CDR1 is MNHNS, CDR2 SASEGT. V was pared by 5 bases and J by 2 bases, with 7 bases between. The CDR3 region is CASSLRAYNSPLHF. CDR3 DNA: TGTGCCAGCAGTCTCAGGGCCTATAATTCACCCCTCCACTTT.

Only one count was recorded for this clone. Mismatch with germline at one junction end may stem from a read error. This chain uses TRBV5-1 with TRBJ2-7, with a tentative D call TRBD2 (7 bases). CDR3 size: 14 residues. CDR1 is SGHRS and CDR2 is YFSETQ in the germline V gene. The CDR3: CASSPSQGGIRFAF. The CDR3 nucleotides are TGCGCCAGCAGCCCCTCACAGGGAGGGATAAGGTTTGCGTTC.

J is TRBJ2-7 and V is TRBV7-6, with 11 bases fitting TRBD2. The CDR3 consists of 16 residues. Germline loops: CDR1 SGHVS, CDR2 FNYEAQ. J was trimmed by 2 bases and V by 5 bases; bases with no gene match: 8. The CDR3, as DNA: TGTGCCAGCAGCCCCCAAAGACTAGCGGGGACCTACGAGCAGTACTTC. Amino acid sequence: CASSPQRLAGTYEQYF.

J is TRBJ2-3 and V is TRBV7-2; 8 bases match TRBD2. Germline values: CDR1 SGHTA, CDR2 FQGNSA. Losses at the gene ends were 5 bases for V and 3 bases for J; bases not matched to a gene: 10. This CDR3 comprises 16 residues. The CDR3 nucleotides are TGTGCCAGCAGCCCAGACGGGGCGGGGGGAACAGATACGCAGTATTTT. It specifies CASSPDGAGGTDTQYF.

This chain links TRBV21-1 with TRBJ1-5. TRBV21-1 is a documented pseudogene. The CDR3 covers 17 residues. CDR3 protein: CASSKWGGTTGNQPQHF. The CDR3, as DNA: TGTGCCAGCAGCAAGTGGGGGGGGACGACGGGCAATCAGCCCCAGCATTTT.

This clone was seen just once. This chain joins TRBV6-5 and TRBJ2-1, with D maybe TRBD2 (6 bases). Germline CDR1 is MNHEY and CDR2 is SVGAGI. This CDR3 region has 14 residues. Trimming shortened V by 4 bases and J by 0 bases, and 7 bases separated the two germline ends. The CDR3 region is CASSWGDSYNEQFF. CDR3 DNA sequence: TGTGCCAGCAGTTGGGGGGACTCCTACAATGAGCAGTTCTTC.

V usage is TRBV2 and J usage is TRBJ2-5; D may be TRBD1 (5 bases). Germline CDR1 and CDR2: SNHLY and FYNNEI. The CDR3 spans 14 residues. V lost 4 bases and J lost 4, with 13 bases in between. CDR3 nucleotide sequence: TGTGCCAGCAGTGTTGGGGCGCCCCCAGAGACCCAGTACTTC. Its protein is CASSVGAPPETQYF.

This chain links TRBV6-1 with TRBJ1-4; 8 bases fit TRBD1. J lost 6 bases, V lost 4 bases, and 7 bases had no gene match. Looked up from germline, CDR1 is MNHNS and CDR2 is SASEGT. The CDR3 totals 15 residues. CDR3 residues: CASSASQGAYEKLFF. CDR3 in DNA: TGTGCCAGCAGTGCTAGCCAGGGGGCTTATGAAAAACTGTTTTTT.

The V call is TRBV4-2, the J call TRBJ1-2, with 7 bases aligning to TRBD1. This CDR3 is built from 16 residues. The V gene end was trimmed by 7 bases and the J gene end by 1 base; junction bases not matched to a gene: 12. Germline V gives CDR1 LGHNA, CDR2 YNFKEQ. CDR3 nucleotide sequence: TGTGCCAGCAACCGACAGGGAGAAGGGATTAACTATGGCTACACCTTC. As protein: CASNRQGEGINYGYTF.

The chain links TRBV30 to TRBJ2-3; tentatively, D is TRBD1 (6 bases). Germline CDR1 and CDR2: GTSNPN and SVGIG (reference sequence). CDR3 length: 14 amino acids. The V end was cut by 0 bases, the J end by 4 bases, with 11 bases between. CDR3 coding DNA: TGTGCCTGGAGTGTAGTACAGGGTGCAGATACGCAGTATTTT. It specifies CAWSVVQGADTQYF.

The gene calls are TRBV12-5 and TRBJ1-1; no reliable D call. The CDR3 is 13 amino acids. Germline assignment: CDR1 LGHNT and CDR2 FRNRAP. Trimming took 4 bases from V and 5 from J, leaving 11 bases between them. The CDR3 DNA is TGTGCTAGTGGTTCTGGGCCGGGGACTGAAGCTTTCTTT. Residues: CASGSGPGTEAFF.

The rearrangement links TRBV11-2 to TRBJ1-1; D is uncertain. Trimming left V 2 bases short and J 1 base short, with 5 bases between. CDR3 size: 13 residues. Per germline, CDR1 SGHAT and CDR2 FQNNGV. DNA of the CDR3: TGTGCCAGCAGCTTATACAGGAACACTGAAGCTTTCTTT. Residues: CASSLYRNTEAFF.

The chain couples TRBV15 to TRBJ2-5; D gene unclear. Per the germline V gene, CDR1 is LNHNV and CDR2 is YYDKDF (reference sequence). Trimming cost V 1 base and J 1 base, with 4 bases left between them. This CDR3 has 13 residues. DNA for the CDR3: TGTGCCACCAGCAGAGTAGTCCAAGAGACCCAGTACTTC. Protein product: CATSRVVQETQYF.

The chain recombines TRBV5-3 with TRBJ2-7; D is ambiguous. TRBV5-3 is labeled an ORF, and its function is uncertain. V was shortened by 2 bases and J by 0 bases, with 15 bases between the two germline ends. The CDR3 covers 16 residues. CDR3 in DNA: TGTGCCAGAAGCTTTTTGGCGGAATTGGGCTCCTACGAGCAGTACTTC. Translated: CARSFLAELGSYEQYF.

The count of this clone is one. V is TRBV7-2 and J is TRBJ2-7, with 7 bases aligning to TRBD1. From germline, CDR1 is SGHTA and CDR2 FQGNSA. Unmatched junction bases numbered 6, after V lost 1 base and J lost 3 bases. There are 15 residues in the CDR3. The CDR3 protein is CASSLVRDRLYEQYF. In DNA form, the CDR3 reads TGTGCCAGCAGCTTAGTCCGGGACAGACTCTACGAGCAGTACTTC.

The chain recombines TRBV6-6 with TRBJ2-3, with 7 bases fitting TRBD2. With 0 bases clipped from V and 5 bases from J, the junction kept 8 bases outside the gene matches. The CDR3 contains 16 residues. Germline V lookup: CDR1 MNHNY, CDR2 SVGAGI (reference sequence). The CDR3 spells CASSYSMGTMVDTQYF. CDR3 DNA: TGTGCCAGCAGTTACTCGATGGGGACTATGGTAGATACGCAGTATTTT.

In this sample, this clone turned up once. The rearrangement joins TRBV5-1 to TRBJ1-2, with 8 bases lining up with TRBD1. V was pared by 4 bases and J by 4 bases, with 3 bases of the junction left unmatched. CDR3 length: 13 amino acids. Germline V gene data show CDR1 as SGHRS and CDR2 as YFSETQ. The CDR3 sequence: CASSHGQGYGYTF. Written as DNA, the CDR3 is TGCGCCAGCAGCCATGGACAGGGCTATGGCTACACCTTC.

This chain links TRBV2 with TRBJ1-6, with TRBD1 identical over 8 bases. J lost 8 bases, V lost 4 bases, and 4 bases had no gene match. The CDR3 is 14 residues long. Germline assignment: CDR1 SNHLY and CDR2 FYNNEI. This chain's CDR3 is CASSGQGADSPLHF. In nucleotides, the CDR3 is TGTGCCAGCAGTGGGCAGGGGGCTGATTCACCCCTCCACTTT.

V and J are TRBV6-5 and TRBJ1-5; TRBD1 aligns across 8 bases. This CDR3 is built from 15 residues. Germline assignment: CDR1 MNHEY and CDR2 SVGAGI. V shed 5 bases and J 4 bases; nucleotides not matched to a gene: 7. The CDR3 DNA is TGTGCCAGCAGTCCGGCAGGACAGGGTAATCAGCCCCAGCATTTT. Translation gives CASSPAGQGNQPQHF.

This clone was recorded only once. The rearrangement uses TRBV5-5 and TRBJ1-6, with D tentatively TRBD1 (6 bases). In germline, CDR1 is SGHKS, CDR2 YYEKEE (reference sequence). The CDR3 spans 14 residues. The V gene lost 7 bases and the J gene lost 10 bases, with 18 bases spanning the gap. The CDR3 bases are TGTGCCAGCGCTCTCGGGGGGCGAGAATCACCCCTCCACTTT. Its translation is CASALGGRESPLHF.

The V call is TRBV28, the J call TRBJ1-2, with D perhaps TRBD1 (5 bases). The germline gives CDR1 MDHEN, CDR2 SYDVKM. The V and J ends lost 5 bases and 0 bases respectively, with 10 bases between them. The CDR3 totals 14 residues. The CDR3 is CASSEVTANYGYTF. The DNA for the CDR3 is TGTGCCAGCAGTGAAGTGACAGCTAACTATGGCTACACCTTC.

The V call is TRBV5-5, the J call TRBJ1-3, with D hard to call. From germline, CDR1 is SGHKS and CDR2 YYEKEE (reference sequence). The CDR3 consists of 15 residues. V was shortened by 2 bases and J by 0 bases, with 9 bases between the two germline ends. The chain's CDR3 is CASSFLRSSGNTIYF. The CDR3 nucleotides read TGTGCCAGCAGCTTTCTACGGAGCTCTGGAAACACCATATATTTT.

The J gene is TRBJ1-5, the V gene TRBV10-2; the D gene is possibly TRBD1 (6 bases). V was trimmed by 0 bases and J by 6 bases, leaving 9 bases between them. Germline V gene data show CDR1 as WSHSY and CDR2 as SAAADI. This CDR3 contains 14 residues. CDR3 region: CASSESSGVQPQHF. In DNA, the CDR3 is TGCGCCAGCAGTGAGTCGTCAGGGGTTCAGCCCCAGCATTTT.